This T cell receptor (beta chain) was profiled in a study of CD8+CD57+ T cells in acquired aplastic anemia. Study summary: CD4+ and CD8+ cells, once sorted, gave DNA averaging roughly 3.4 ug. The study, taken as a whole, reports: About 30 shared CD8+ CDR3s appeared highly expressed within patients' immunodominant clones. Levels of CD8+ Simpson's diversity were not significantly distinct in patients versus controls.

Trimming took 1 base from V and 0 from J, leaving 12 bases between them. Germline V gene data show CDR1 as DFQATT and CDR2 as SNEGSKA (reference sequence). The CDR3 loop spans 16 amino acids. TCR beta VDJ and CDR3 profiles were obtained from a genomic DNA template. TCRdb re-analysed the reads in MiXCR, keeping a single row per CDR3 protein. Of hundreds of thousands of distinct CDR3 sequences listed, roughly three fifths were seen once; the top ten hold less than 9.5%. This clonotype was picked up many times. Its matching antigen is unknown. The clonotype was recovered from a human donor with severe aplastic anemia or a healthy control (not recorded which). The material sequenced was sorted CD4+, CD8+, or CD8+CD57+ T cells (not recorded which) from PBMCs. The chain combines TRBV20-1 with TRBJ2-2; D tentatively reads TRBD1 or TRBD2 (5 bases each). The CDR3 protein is CSARVYWGSNTGELFF. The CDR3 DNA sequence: TGCAGTGCTAGAGTTTACTGGGGGTCGAACACCGGGGAGCTGTTTTTT.